This TCR beta chain was documented in a study of post-analysis software for immune sequencing data. Looked up from germline, CDR1 is SGHVS and CDR2 is FQNEAQ. The ends lost 5 bases at V and 1 base at J; junction bases unmatched: 10. This CDR3 contains 16 residues. Every TCR beta cDNA library bore unique molecular identifiers. TCRdb re-derived calls from the PCR reads in MiXCR, one entry per CDR3 protein. The sample records some 370,000 distinct CDR3 sequences, around 37% being singletons. Comments on this clonotype: Its antigen remains unidentified.

Whole-study findings and limits: When patients were compared with controls, about five TRBV segments were more frequent, TRBV5-6, TRBV5-1 and TRBV20-1 among them. Relative to controls, patients with multiple sclerosis showed significantly lower normalized Chao1 diversity.

The chain is built from TRBV7-8 and TRBJ2-7; the match to TRBD1 covers 8 bases. The sample taken for sequencing was blood. The receptor was derived from a girl under 18 with multiple sclerosis. For the CDR3, the DNA is TGTGCCAGCAGCCTACTTCGGACAGGGAGTTCCTACGAGCAGTACTTC. Translation gives CASSLLRTGSSYEQYF.